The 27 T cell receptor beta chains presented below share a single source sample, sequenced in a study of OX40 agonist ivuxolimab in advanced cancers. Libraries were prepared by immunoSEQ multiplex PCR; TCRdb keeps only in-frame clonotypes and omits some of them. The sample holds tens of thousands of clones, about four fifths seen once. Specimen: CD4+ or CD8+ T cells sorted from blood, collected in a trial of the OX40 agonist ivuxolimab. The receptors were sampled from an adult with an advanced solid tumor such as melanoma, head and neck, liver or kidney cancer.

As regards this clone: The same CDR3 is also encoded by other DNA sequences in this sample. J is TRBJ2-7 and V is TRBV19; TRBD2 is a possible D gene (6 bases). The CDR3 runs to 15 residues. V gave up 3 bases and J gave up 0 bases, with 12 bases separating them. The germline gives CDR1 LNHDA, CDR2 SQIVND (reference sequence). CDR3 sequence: CASSIRDSDSYEQYF. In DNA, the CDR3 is TGTGCCAGTAGTATTCGGGACTCCGACTCCTACGAGCAGTACTTC.

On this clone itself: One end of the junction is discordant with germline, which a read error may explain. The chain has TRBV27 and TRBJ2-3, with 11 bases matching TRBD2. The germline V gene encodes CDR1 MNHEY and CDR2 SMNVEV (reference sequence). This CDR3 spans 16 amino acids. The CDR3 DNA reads TGTGCCAGCAGTCTATCGACTAGCGGGAACACAGATACGCAGTATTTT. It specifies CASSLSTSGNTDTQYF.

The CDR3 reads CASSLEDSRTDTQYF. CDR3 DNA: TGCGCCAGCAGCTTAGAGGATAGTCGCACAGATACGCAGTATTTT. The chain recombines TRBV5-1 with TRBJ2-3; D not certain. In germline, CDR1 is SGHRS, CDR2 YFSETQ. CDR3 length equals 15 residues. V dropped 2 bases and J dropped 1 base, with 11 bases sitting between them.

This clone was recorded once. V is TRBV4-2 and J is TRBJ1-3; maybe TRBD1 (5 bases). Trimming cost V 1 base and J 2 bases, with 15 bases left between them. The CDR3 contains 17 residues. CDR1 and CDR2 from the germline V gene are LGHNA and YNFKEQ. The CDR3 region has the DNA TGTGCCAGCAGCCAAGGGTTGGCAGGGACCGCTGGAAACACCATATATTTT. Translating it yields CASSQGLAGTAGNTIYF.

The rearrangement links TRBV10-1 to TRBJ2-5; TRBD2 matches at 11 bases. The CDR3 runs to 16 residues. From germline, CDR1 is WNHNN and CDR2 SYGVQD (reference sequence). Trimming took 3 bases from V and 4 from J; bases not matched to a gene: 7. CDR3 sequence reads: CASSEPTSGGRETQYF. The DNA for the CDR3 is TGCGCCAGCAGTGAACCCACTAGCGGGGGACGAGAGACCCAGTACTTC.

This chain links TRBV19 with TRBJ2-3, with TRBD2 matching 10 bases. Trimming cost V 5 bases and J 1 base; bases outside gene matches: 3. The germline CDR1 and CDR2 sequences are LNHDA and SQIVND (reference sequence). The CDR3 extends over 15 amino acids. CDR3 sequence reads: CASSYGLAGTDTQYF. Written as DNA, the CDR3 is TGTGCCAGTAGTTACGGACTAGCGGGCACAGATACGCAGTATTTT.

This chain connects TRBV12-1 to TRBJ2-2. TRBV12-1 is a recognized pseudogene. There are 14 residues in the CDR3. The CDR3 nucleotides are TGTGCCAGCAGGGGGGACGGATACACCGGGGAGCTGTTTTTT. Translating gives CASRGDGYTGELFF.

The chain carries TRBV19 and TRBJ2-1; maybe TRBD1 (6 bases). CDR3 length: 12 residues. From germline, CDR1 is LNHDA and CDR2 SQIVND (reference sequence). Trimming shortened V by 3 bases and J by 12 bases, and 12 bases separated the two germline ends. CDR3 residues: CASSISGVGQFF. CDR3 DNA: TGTGCCAGTAGTATCTCAGGGGTAGGGCAGTTCTTC.

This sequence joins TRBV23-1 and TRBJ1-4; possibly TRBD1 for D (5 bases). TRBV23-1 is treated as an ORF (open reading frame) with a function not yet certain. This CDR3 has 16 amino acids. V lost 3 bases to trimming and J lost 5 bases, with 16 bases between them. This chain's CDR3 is CASSHPAGTSNEKLFF. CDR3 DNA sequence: TGCGCCAGCAGTCACCCAGCCGGGACTTCAAATGAAAAACTGTTTTTT.

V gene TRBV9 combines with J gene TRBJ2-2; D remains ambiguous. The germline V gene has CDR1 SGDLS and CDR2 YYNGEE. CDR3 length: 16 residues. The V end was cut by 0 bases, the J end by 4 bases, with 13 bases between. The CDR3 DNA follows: TGTGCCAGCAGCGTAGCTTCTCCTTGGGGCACCGGGGAGCTGTTTTTT. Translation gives CASSVASPWGTGELFF. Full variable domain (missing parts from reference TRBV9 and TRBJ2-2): DSGVTQTPKHLITATGQRVTLRCSPRSGDLSVYWYQQSLDQGLQFLIQYYNGEERAKGNILERFSAQQFPDLHSELNLSSLELGDSALYFCASSVASPWGTGELFFGEGSRLTVL.

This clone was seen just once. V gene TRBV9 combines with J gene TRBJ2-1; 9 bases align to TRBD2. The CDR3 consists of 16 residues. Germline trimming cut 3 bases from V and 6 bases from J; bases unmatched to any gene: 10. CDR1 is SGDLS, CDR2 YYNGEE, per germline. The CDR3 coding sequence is TGTGCCAGCAGCGGGGCTAGCGGGGAGGCTTTCAATGAGCAGTTCTTC. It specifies CASSGASGEAFNEQFF.

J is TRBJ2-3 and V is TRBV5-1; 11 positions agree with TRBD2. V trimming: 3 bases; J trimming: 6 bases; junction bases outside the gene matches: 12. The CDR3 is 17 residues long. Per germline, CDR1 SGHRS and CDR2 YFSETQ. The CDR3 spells CASSWYSGRETRDTQYF. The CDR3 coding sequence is TGCGCCAGCAGCTGGTATAGCGGGAGGGAGACACGGGATACGCAGTATTTT. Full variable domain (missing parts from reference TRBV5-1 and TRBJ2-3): KAGVTQTPRYLIKTRGQQVTLSCSPISGHRSVSWYQQTPGQGLQFLFEYFSETQRNKGNFPGRFSGRQFSNSRSEMNVSTLELGDSALYLCASSWYSGRETRDTQYFGPGTRLTVL.

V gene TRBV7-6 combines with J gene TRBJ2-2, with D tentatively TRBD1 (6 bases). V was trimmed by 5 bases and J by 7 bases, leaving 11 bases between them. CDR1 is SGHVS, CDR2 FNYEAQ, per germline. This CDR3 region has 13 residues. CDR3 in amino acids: CASSPGEGGELFF. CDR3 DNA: TGTGCCAGCAGCCCAGGGGAAGGCGGGGAGCTGTTTTTT. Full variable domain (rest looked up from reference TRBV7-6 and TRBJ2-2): GAGVSQSPRYKVTKRGQDVALRCDPISGHVSLYWYRQALGQGPEFLTYFNYEAQQDKSGLPNDRFSAERPEGSISTLTIQRTEQRDSAMYRCASSPGEGGELFFGEGSRLTVL.

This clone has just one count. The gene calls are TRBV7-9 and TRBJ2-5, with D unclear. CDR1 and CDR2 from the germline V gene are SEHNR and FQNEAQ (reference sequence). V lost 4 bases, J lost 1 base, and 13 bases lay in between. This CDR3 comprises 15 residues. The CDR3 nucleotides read TGTGCCAGCAGCTCCCCCCGGACCGTCCAAGAGACCCAGTACTTC. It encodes CASSSPRTVQETQYF.

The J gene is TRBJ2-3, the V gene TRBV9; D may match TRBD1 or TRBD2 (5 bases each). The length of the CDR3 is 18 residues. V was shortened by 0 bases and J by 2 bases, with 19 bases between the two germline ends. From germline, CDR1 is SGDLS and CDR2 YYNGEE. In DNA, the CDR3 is TGTGCCAGCAGCGTAGAGGGGTCCTTGGTAGGGACCACAGATACGCAGTATTTT. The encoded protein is CASSVEGSLVGTTDTQYF. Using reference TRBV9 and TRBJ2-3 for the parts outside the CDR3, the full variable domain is DSGVTQTPKHLITATGQRVTLRCSPRSGDLSVYWYQQSLDQGLQFLIQYYNGEERAKGNILERFSAQQFPDLHSELNLSSLELGDSALYFCASSVEGSLVGTTDTQYFGPGTRLTVL.

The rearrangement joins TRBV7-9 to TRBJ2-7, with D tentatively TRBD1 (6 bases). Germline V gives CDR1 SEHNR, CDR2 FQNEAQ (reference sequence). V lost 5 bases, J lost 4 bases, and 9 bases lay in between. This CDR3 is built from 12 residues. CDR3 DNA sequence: TGTGCCAGCAGCCGGACAGATTACGAGCAGTACTTC. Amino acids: CASSRTDYEQYF.

This chain's CDR3 is CASSPWAGSDEQYF. The CDR3 nucleotides are TGTGCCAGCAGCCCGTGGGCAGGATCCGACGAGCAGTACTTC. The chain is built from TRBV7-6 and TRBJ2-7; D not resolved. The CDR3 has 14 amino acids. The germline CDR1 and CDR2 sequences are SGHVS and FNYEAQ. The V gene lost 5 bases and the J gene lost 5 bases, with 16 bases spanning the gap.

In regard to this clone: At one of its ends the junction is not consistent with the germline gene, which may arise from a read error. CDR3 sequence: CASSLGVNQPQHF. The CDR3 DNA follows: TGTGCTAGCAGCTTAGGAGTCAATCAGCCCCAGCATTTT. The chain has TRBV7-7 and TRBJ1-5; D gene unclear. The CDR3 loop spans 13 amino acids. Germline values: CDR1 SSHAT, CDR2 FNYEAQ (reference sequence). Based on the CDR3 plus reference TRBV7-7 and TRBJ1-5, the full variable domain is GAGVSQSPRYKVTKRGQDVTLRCDPISSHATLYWYQQALGQGPEFLTYFNYEAQPDKSGLPSDRFSAERPEGSISTLTIQRTEQRDSAMYRCASSLGVNQPQHFGDGTRLSIL.

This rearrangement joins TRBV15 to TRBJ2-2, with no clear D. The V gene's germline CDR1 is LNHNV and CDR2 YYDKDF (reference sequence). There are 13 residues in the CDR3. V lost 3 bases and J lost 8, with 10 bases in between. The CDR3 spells CATSSFTYGELFF. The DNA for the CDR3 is TGTGCCACCAGCAGCTTCACGTATGGGGAGCTGTTTTTT.

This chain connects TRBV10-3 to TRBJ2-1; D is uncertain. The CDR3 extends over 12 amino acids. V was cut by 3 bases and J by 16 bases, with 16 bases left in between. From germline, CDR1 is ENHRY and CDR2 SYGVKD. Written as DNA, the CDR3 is TGTGCCATCAGTGAAGTAAGGACGGGTAAATTCTTC. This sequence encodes CAISEVRTGKFF.

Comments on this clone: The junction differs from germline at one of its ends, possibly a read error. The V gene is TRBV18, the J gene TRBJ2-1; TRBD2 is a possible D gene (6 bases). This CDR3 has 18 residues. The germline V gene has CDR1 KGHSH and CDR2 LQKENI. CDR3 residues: CASPPENTGALNLNEQFF. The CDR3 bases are TGTGCCAGCCCACCGGAAAATACGGGAGCATTGAACCTCAATGAGCAGTTCTTC.

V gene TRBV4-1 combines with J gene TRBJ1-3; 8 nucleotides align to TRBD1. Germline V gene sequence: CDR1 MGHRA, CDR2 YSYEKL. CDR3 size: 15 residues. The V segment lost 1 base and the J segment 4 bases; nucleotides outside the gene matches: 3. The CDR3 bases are TGCGCCAGCAGCCAAGTCAGGGGGCTAGGAAACACCATATATTTT. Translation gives CASSQVRGLGNTIYF.

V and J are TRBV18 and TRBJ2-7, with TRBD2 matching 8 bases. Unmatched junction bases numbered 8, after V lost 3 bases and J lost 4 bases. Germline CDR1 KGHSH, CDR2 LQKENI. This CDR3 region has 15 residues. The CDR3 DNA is TGTGCCAGCTCACCCGAAAGCGGGAGTCGGTACGAGCAGTACTTC. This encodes CASSPESGSRYEQYF.

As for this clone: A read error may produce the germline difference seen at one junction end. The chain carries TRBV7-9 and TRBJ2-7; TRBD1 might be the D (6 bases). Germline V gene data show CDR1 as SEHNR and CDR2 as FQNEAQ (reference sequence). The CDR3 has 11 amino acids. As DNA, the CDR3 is TGTGCCAGCAGCTACATGACAGGACCCTCCTTC. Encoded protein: CASSYMTGPSF. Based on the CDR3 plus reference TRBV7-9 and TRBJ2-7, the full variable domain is DTGVSQNPRHKITKRGQNVTFRCDPISEHNRLYWYRQTLGQGPEFLTYFQNEAQLEKSRLLSDRFSAERPKGSFSTLEIQRTEQGDSAMYLCASSYMTGPSFGPGTRLTVT.

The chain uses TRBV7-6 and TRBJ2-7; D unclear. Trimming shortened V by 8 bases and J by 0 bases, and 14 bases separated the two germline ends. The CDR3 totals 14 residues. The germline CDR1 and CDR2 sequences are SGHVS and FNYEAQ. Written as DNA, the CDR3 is TGTGCCAGCGCGCCGATGGCCGGCTCCTACGAGCAGTACTTC. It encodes CASAPMAGSYEQYF.

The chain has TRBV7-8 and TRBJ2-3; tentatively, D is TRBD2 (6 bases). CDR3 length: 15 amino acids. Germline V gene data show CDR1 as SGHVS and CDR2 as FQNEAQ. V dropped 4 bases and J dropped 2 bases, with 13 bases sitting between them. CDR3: CASSSGERFTDTQYF. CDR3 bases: TGTGCCAGCAGCTCGGGGGAGCGGTTCACAGATACGCAGTATTTT. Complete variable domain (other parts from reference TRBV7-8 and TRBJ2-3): GAGVSQSPRYKVAKRGQDVALRCDPISGHVSLFWYQQALGQGPEFLTYFQNEAQLDKSGLPSDRFFAERPEGSVSTLKIQRTQQEDSAVYLCASSSGERFTDTQYFGPGTRLTVL.

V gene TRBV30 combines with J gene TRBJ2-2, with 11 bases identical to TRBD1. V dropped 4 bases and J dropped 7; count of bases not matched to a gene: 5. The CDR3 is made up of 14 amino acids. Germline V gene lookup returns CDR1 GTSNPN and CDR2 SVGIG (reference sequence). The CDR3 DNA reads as TGTGCCTGGACCTTGGACAGGGGGCTCGGGGAGCTGTTTTTT. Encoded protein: CAWTLDRGLGELFF.